Shown below are 26 T cell receptor beta chains from a single sample sequenced in a study of OX40 agonist ivuxolimab in advanced cancers. The data were produced by immunoSEQ multiplex PCR, yet TCRdb's version contains in-frame clones alone and is incomplete. Of about 56,000 clones in the sample, roughly nine tenths were seen once. The input for sequencing was CD4+ or CD8+ T cells sorted from blood, taken in a trial of the OX40 agonist ivuxolimab. The source of these receptors is an adult with an advanced solid tumor such as melanoma, head and neck, liver or kidney cancer.

V gene TRBV18 combines with J gene TRBJ2-5; D is possibly TRBD1 or TRBD2 (7 bases each). The CDR3 runs to 16 residues. Germline assignment: CDR1 KGHSH and CDR2 LQKENI. V was shortened by 6 bases and J by 4 bases, with 21 bases between the two germline ends. The CDR3 DNA sequence: TGTGCCAGCTCCCCCCGGACAGGAGGGGGGGTAGAGACCCAGTACTTC. Its translation is CASSPRTGGGVETQYF.

This chain joins TRBV5-1 and TRBJ2-5; 9 bases align to TRBD2. After removal of 0 bases from V and 4 bases from J, the junction contained 7 bases not matched to a gene. The germline CDR1 and CDR2 sequences are SGHRS and YFSETQ. This CDR3 contains 16 residues. The CDR3 loop is CASSLALREGRETQYF. The CDR3 DNA reads TGCGCCAGCAGCTTGGCCCTGCGGGAGGGCCGAGAGACCCAGTACTTC.

This chain joins TRBV11-2 and TRBJ2-4, with TRBD2 matching over 7 bases. Germline V gene lookup returns CDR1 SGHAT and CDR2 FQNNGV. V trimming: 5 bases; J trimming: 9 bases; junction bases outside the gene matches: 10. This CDR3 has 14 residues. The CDR3 protein is CASSPVGGLGIQYF. In nucleotides, the CDR3 is TGTGCCAGCAGCCCAGTGGGAGGGTTGGGCATTCAGTACTTC.

The genes are TRBV9 and TRBJ1-5; 9 nucleotides agree with TRBD1. The junction had 4 bases not matched to a gene; V was cut back by 4 bases and J by 2 bases. Germline loops: CDR1 SGDLS, CDR2 YYNGEE. The CDR3 has 15 amino acids. This CDR3 is CASSTTGGGNQPQHF. CDR3 sequence (DNA): TGTGCCAGCAGCACAACAGGGGGCGGCAATCAGCCCCAGCATTTT.

V is TRBV6-1 and J is TRBJ2-7, with D unresolved. CDR3 length equals 13 residues. With 6 bases removed from V and 1 base from J, the gap between germline ends came to 10 bases. Germline V gene sequence: CDR1 MNHNS, CDR2 SASEGT. CDR3 sequence: CASRAETSYEQYF. The CDR3 DNA follows: TGTGCCAGCAGGGCAGAGACTTCCTACGAGCAGTACTTC.

This clone was observed once. This chain uses TRBV14 with TRBJ2-7, with TRBD1 matching 8 bases. V gave up 2 bases and J gave up 7 bases; unmatched junction bases: 16. The CDR3 totals 17 residues. CDR1 and CDR2 (germline): SGHDN, FVKESK. The CDR3 DNA reads TGTGCCAGCAGCCAACAGACCACGACAGGGGAGGTACGGGAGCAGTACTTC. Protein product: CASSQQTTTGEVREQYF.

The chain couples TRBV28 to TRBJ2-7, with D possibly being TRBD1 or TRBD2 (5 bases each). Per germline, CDR1 MDHEN and CDR2 SYDVKM. The V gene lost 8 bases and the J gene lost 0 bases, with 14 bases spanning the gap. The CDR3 contains 14 residues. CDR3 nucleotide sequence: TGTGCCAGCCGGCGGCAGGGAGTCTCCTACGAGCAGTACTTC. This codes for CASRRQGVSYEQYF.

This chain links TRBV28 with TRBJ2-1, with D perhaps matching TRBD1 or TRBD2 (5 bases each). The CDR3 is 15 amino acids. CDR1 is MDHEN, CDR2 SYDVKM, per germline. V dropped 1 base and J dropped 7 bases, with 14 bases sitting between them. The CDR3 coding sequence is TGTGCCAGCAGTTTATATGGGACCGATAAAAATGAGCAGTTCTTC. Translating it yields CASSLYGTDKNEQFF.

The chain employs TRBV19 and TRBJ1-2; no definite D call. This CDR3 has 14 amino acids. The V gene's germline CDR1 is LNHDA and CDR2 SQIVND (reference sequence). Between the trimmed V and J ends, which lost 7 bases and 3 bases, there was a span of 15 bases. This CDR3 is CASTQWDFDYGYTF. CDR3 nucleotides: TGTGCCAGTACTCAGTGGGATTTCGACTATGGCTACACCTTC.

V is TRBV4-1 and J is TRBJ2-7, with 8 bases lining up with TRBD2. The CDR3 consists of 16 residues. V shed 4 bases, J shed 5 bases, and the junction held 13 bases outside the gene matches. The germline V gene has CDR1 MGHRA and CDR2 YSYEKL. The CDR3 region has the DNA TGCGCCAGCAGCCTAGACTTTAGCGGGGAGGGCCACGAGCAGTACTTC. Residues: CASSLDFSGEGHEQYF.

The chain joins TRBV7-4 to TRBJ2-2, with D perhaps matching TRBD2 (5 bases). The V gene's germline CDR1 is SGHVT and CDR2 SQSDAQ. Trimming left V 8 bases short and J 1 base short, with 17 bases between. The CDR3 contains 16 residues. The DNA of the CDR3 is TGTGCCAGCCCCGGGGTAGCAGTAGAGAACACCGGGGAGCTGTTTTTT. It is translated as CASPGVAVENTGELFF.

The rearrangement joins TRBV9 to TRBJ1-1; D is unclear. Trimming left V 4 bases short and J 2 bases short, with 9 bases between. In germline, CDR1 is SGDLS, CDR2 YYNGEE. This CDR3 comprises 13 residues. Here the CDR3 reads CASSFNINTEAFF. DNA of the CDR3: TGTGCCAGCAGCTTTAACATAAACACTGAAGCTTTCTTT.

The rearrangement links TRBV13 to TRBJ1-3; no clear D gene. This CDR3 has 17 amino acids. Trimming left V 6 bases short and J 0 bases short, with 18 bases between. Germline-derived CDR1 and CDR2 are PRHDT and FYEKMQ (reference sequence). CDR3 amino acids: CASSWSRRQNSGNTIYF. The CDR3 DNA follows: TGTGCCAGCAGTTGGTCCAGGAGACAAAACTCTGGAAACACCATATATTTT.

This rearrangement joins TRBV5-1 to TRBJ2-1; the match to TRBD2 covers 9 bases. Germline lookup yields CDR1 SGHRS and CDR2 YFSETQ. The CDR3 extends over 15 amino acids. V was pared by 1 base and J by 4 bases, with 3 bases of the junction left unmatched. CDR3: CASSLRLADYNEQFF. The CDR3 DNA follows: TGCGCCAGCAGCTTGCGACTAGCGGATTACAATGAGCAGTTCTTC.

The gene calls are TRBV18 and TRBJ2-1; D possibly corresponds to TRBD1 (6 bases). V lost 5 bases to trimming and J lost 10 bases, with 12 bases between them. Germline V gene sequence: CDR1 KGHSH, CDR2 LQKENI. The CDR3 runs to 12 residues. CDR3 residues: CASSGIGQEQFF. The CDR3 coding sequence is TGTGCCAGCTCAGGTATCGGACAGGAGCAGTTCTTC.

This clone is a singleton in its sample. The chain uses TRBV28 and TRBJ2-1; 7 nucleotides align to TRBD2. This CDR3 is 15 amino acids long. V dropped 2 bases and J dropped 7; count of bases not matched to a gene: 8. Germline V gene data show CDR1 as MDHEN and CDR2 as SYDVKM. CDR3 coding DNA: TGTGCCAGCAGTTTAGCGGGAGTAGAAAAGAATGAGCAGTTCTTC. Residues: CASSLAGVEKNEQFF.

This chain uses TRBV9 with TRBJ2-7, with D perhaps given as TRBD1 or TRBD2 (5 bases each). This CDR3 is 14 amino acids long. Per germline, CDR1 SGDLS and CDR2 YYNGEE. The V end was cut by 3 bases, the J end by 6 bases, with 16 bases between. CDR3 DNA sequence: TGTGCCAGCAGCGGCCGGGACCCTAGGGGCGAGCAGTACTTC. Translating it yields CASSGRDPRGEQYF.

The rearrangement joins TRBV11-2 to TRBJ2-7, with 8 bases lining up with TRBD2. CDR1 and CDR2 (germline): SGHAT, FQNNGV. The trim removed 5 bases at V and 5 bases at J, leaving 11 bases unmatched. The CDR3 spans 15 residues. The CDR3: CASSHSPGLANEQYF. The CDR3 DNA sequence: TGTGCCAGCAGCCATTCCCCAGGACTAGCAAACGAGCAGTACTTC.

Worth noting for this clone: At one end the junction does not follow the germline gene, possibly because of a read error. The DNA of the CDR3 is TGTGCCAGCAGCACCCCGGACCGGAGCCGATACGCAGTATTT. It yields the protein CASSTPDRSRYAVF. The chain links TRBV7-6 to TRBJ2-3, with D unresolved. CDR3 length: 14 residues. The germline V gene encodes CDR1 SGHVS and CDR2 FNYEAQ.

V and J are TRBV7-9 and TRBJ2-2; D could derive from TRBD1 or TRBD2 (6 bases each). The CDR3 is 15 residues long. Trimming cost V 1 base and J 4 bases, with 10 bases left between them. CDR1 SEHNR and CDR2 FQNEAQ come from the germline V gene (reference sequence). The CDR3 loop reads CASSLGLGGTGELFF. The CDR3 DNA sequence: TGTGCCAGCAGCTTAGGACTAGGGGGCACCGGGGAGCTGTTTTTT.

This clone was found a few times. The genes are TRBV28 and TRBJ1-1; the D is unclear. This CDR3 is built from 13 residues. The germline CDR1 and CDR2 sequences are MDHEN and SYDVKM. Deletions cut 3 bases from V and 2 bases from J, with 7 bases between. The CDR3 reads CASSFLKNTEAFF. CDR3 bases: TGTGCCAGCAGTTTCCTCAAAAACACTGAAGCTTTCTTT.

The chain joins TRBV7-2 to TRBJ2-3; perhaps TRBD2 as D (7 bases). Looked up from germline, CDR1 is SGHTA and CDR2 is FQGNSA. Trimming took 4 bases from V and 1 from J, leaving 24 bases between them. This CDR3 is 19 amino acids long. DNA for the CDR3: TGTGCCAGCAGCTCAAAGGCCGTGGTCGGGGGGCTACGCACAGATACGCAGTATTTT. Amino acids: CASSSKAVVGGLRTDTQYF.

The V call is TRBV15, the J call TRBJ2-6; no definite D call. This CDR3 contains 16 residues. V lost 0 bases to trimming and J lost 3 bases, with 9 bases between them. The germline V gene has CDR1 LNHNV and CDR2 YYDKDF (reference sequence). The CDR3 loop reads CATSRDPVGGANVLTF. In nucleotides, the CDR3 is TGTGCCACCAGCAGAGATCCGGTAGGTGGGGCCAACGTCCTGACTTTC.

The V gene is TRBV11-2, the J gene TRBJ2-1; 8 bases fit TRBD2. V lost 2 bases to trimming and J lost 3 bases; unmatched junction nucleotides: 15. The germline CDR1 and CDR2 sequences are SGHAT and FQNNGV. The CDR3 sequence is 19 residues long. The chain's CDR3 is CASSLIGHGGEDLYNEQFF. The CDR3 DNA is TGTGCCAGCAGCTTAATTGGCCACGGGGGGGAAGACCTCTACAATGAGCAGTTCTTC.

The chain uses TRBV7-8 and TRBJ2-3, with D perhaps assigned TRBD1 or TRBD2 (5 bases each). V was trimmed by 1 base and J by 0 bases, leaving 11 bases between them. Germline V gene lookup returns CDR1 SGHVS and CDR2 FQNEAQ. There are 16 residues in the CDR3. The CDR3 here is CASSLVRWDSTDTQYF. DNA for the CDR3: TGTGCCAGCAGCTTAGTCCGGTGGGACAGCACAGATACGCAGTATTTT.

V usage is TRBV9 and J usage is TRBJ2-1, with 9 bases identical to TRBD1. Germline CDR1 reads SGDLS; CDR2 reads YYNGEE. The CDR3 length is 16 residues. After removal of 4 bases from V and 2 bases from J, the junction contained 7 bases not matched to a gene. CDR3 DNA: TGTGCCAGCAGCCCCATGGGGACAGGGACCTACAATGAGCAGTTCTTC. This sequence encodes CASSPMGTGTYNEQFF.